This T cell receptor beta chain was obtained from a study of cytomegalovirus exposure and HLA in healthy donors (dated by TCRdb to 2016 to 2017). General notes on the study: In an earlier analysis of roughly 500 of the donors, approximately 300 Gb of sequence data and 100 million or so unique TCR beta sequences from about 179 million T cells were reported. An early release that covered 640 HLA-typed donors contained around 300 gigabases of sequencing data and 65 million to 100 million unique TCR sequences. Of the roughly 390 genotyped donors, 65% to 90% fell in the genetic ancestry cluster associated with self-reported Caucasian donors. The study aimed to test whether signatures of past pathogen exposure could be identified by cataloging public T cell receptors. The study used immunosequencing to profile the T cell repertoires of approximately 690 subjects and linked those repertoires to cytomegalovirus serostatus. Along with the roughly 610-subject first cohort, a separate validation cohort of some 130 different subjects was used. To predict cytomegalovirus infection status, the study combined high-throughput TCR immunosequencing, statistical association of individual TCRs with disease status, and machine learning. To study patterns of TCR occurrence, a later analysis re-analyzed previously published TCR beta repertoires from 500 to 850 donors and added high-resolution HLA genotyping. Rather than using new phenotypic data, the later analysis identified candidate immune exposures from TCR beta sequences and from how often those sequences occurred across donors. In an earlier analysis of 500 to 650 of the donors, high-throughput TCR beta sequencing was used to judge whether each TCR beta V gene segment behaved as functional or pseudogenic. Donor age, sex, ethnicity and CMV serostatus were compiled alongside the repertoire data. A later genetic analysis took genome-wide SNP genotypes for about 55% of the 666 donors and used that subset as a discovery cohort. Every discovery cohort repertoire had been produced on one sequencing platform. Both class I and class II loci were covered by HLA typing, at four-digit resolution. Typing coverage differed by locus: A, B, C, DRB1 and DQB1 were typed in roughly 620-640 donors, DQA1 in about 560, DPA1 in approximately 600, and DPB1 in around 440. About 5 DR-DQ haplotypes were handled as single units for association and clustering, since linkage in the cohort was strong. On average, roughly 250,000 unique TCR beta nucleotide sequences were sequenced per donor among several hundred genotyped donors of the cohort, with 15% to 20% of those sequences being non-productive. Study-wide conclusions, independent of this receptor: In this cohort, only TCR beta chains were sequenced, and detectable features were limited by the absence of alpha or paired-chain data. Correlated functional status among segregating V segments might be attributable to linkage disequilibrium, but an unknown experimental factor could not be ruled out. The authors suggested that the approach could potentially be extended to other disease states and immunological phenotypes. In vitro tests confirmed that a few of the cytomegalovirus-associated TCR beta chains recognize cytomegalovirus antigens. Assigning TCR associations to individual alleles was difficult when HLA alleles, especially DR and DQ, strongly co-occurred. Because counts were too low, around 18 rarely observed V segments, including chromosome 9 orphons, were left out of the earlier analysis of approximately 580 of the donors. According to a later genetic analysis, donors in an Asian-associated ancestry cluster had fewer N-insertions in productive TCRs than the approximately 650-donor mean. In the study, around 150 TCR beta chains were listed as associated with cytomegalovirus. Sequencing depth was assumed to be roughly uniform across donors in the presence/absence analyses, though that assumption may not hold. A later genetic analysis associated a missense DCLRE1C variant with V-gene and J-gene trimming of TCR beta chains, and an independent cohort replicated the association. According to a later analysis, most CMV-associated TCR beta chains appeared to be HLA-restricted, and the HLA associations seemed to be driven largely by CMV exposure. According to a later analysis, parvovirus B19, influenza, CMV and Epstein-Barr virus appeared linked to several top co-occurrence clusters. Most TCR sequences were seen in very few donors, while some public TCRs were found in many individuals. In a later analysis, HLA-associated TCR beta chains were found to be more clonally expanded and to have lower generation probabilities than equally common non-associated chains. A later analysis associated 16,951 TCR beta sequences with specific HLA alleles at a false discovery rate of 0.05. A further reported finding was that TCR beta sequences accurately predicted the HLA-A and HLA-B alleles for most subjects in the first cohort. Cytomegalovirus status was reported to be diagnosed by the classifier with high specificity and sensitivity in both the original and validation cohorts. In a later analysis, TCR association rates were found to vary across HLA loci, with the most associated TCRs seen for DRB1 alleles and the fewest for HLA-C alleles. For the cohort, immune exposure information was limited to CMV serostatus. The sequencing pipeline was judged likely to have produced a cluster of highly shared sequence variants as a technical artifact. In an earlier analysis of some 500 of the donors, most TCR beta V segments appeared in productive rearrangements about 87% or about 30% of the time, broadly matching IMGT annotations. Because the 87-base-pair reads could not distinguish some IMGT-functional V segments, including TRBV6-2 and TRBV6-3, those segments were excluded. Because HLA typing was unavailable for some donors at each locus, only the typed subset was used in association tests.

Details on this clone: The clone's antigen remains unknown. Nothing much larger sits one base from this clone, and base qualities are not available.

Library prep was done by the immunoSEQ multiplex PCR assay. The multiplex PCR relied on a mix of 60 forward primers for TCR Vbeta segments and 13 reverse primers for TCR Jbeta segments. Amplification of the CDR3 region of rearranged TCR beta genes was performed with a multiplex PCR assay on genomic DNA. On the Illumina HiSeq System, the amplified TCR beta libraries were sequenced as 87-base-pair reads. In the original analysis: In a later analysis, some 80 million unique TCR beta chains were counted across the approximately 640 repertoires, and approximately 9.9 million of these chains were shared by at least two donors. A nearest-neighbor algorithm error-corrected the raw reads and collapsed the reads into unique sequences, merging closely related sequences to remove PCR and sequencing errors. CDR3 sequences were aligned to IMGT reference sequences to assign V, D and J gene segments. For a sequence to be retained, a match of at least six nucleotides to both a V gene segment and a J gene segment was required. Rearrangements were classified as productive when the CDR3 lacked stop codons and remained in frame with V and J, and all other rearrangements were classified as non-productive. Following IMGT convention, CDR3 was defined as the stretch from the second conserved V-encoded cysteine to the conserved J-encoded phenylalanine. The earlier analysis of 587 of the donors excluded any sequence lacking an unambiguous match to a single V gene segment. In an earlier analysis of about 590 of the donors, a V segment was called functional when productive rearrangements were above 56.7%, and segregating when the standard deviation between donors exceeded 5%. A statistical classification framework was built for diagnosing cytomegalovirus status from the catalog of TCR beta chain sequences. In a later analysis, V and J genes were assigned by comparing TCR nucleotide sequences against IMGT/GENE-DB human TR gene sequences. In a later analysis, CDR3 sequences and most-parsimonious VDJ recombination scenarios were assigned using the TCRdist pipeline. In a later analysis, each TCR beta chain was defined by its CDR3 amino acid sequence together with its V-gene family, and reads lacking a unique V-gene family were excluded. In a later analysis, fewer than 600 highly shared, low-generation-probability nucleotide sequences were removed to address suspected cross-contamination and a sequencing artifact. For each public chain, a later analysis derived a clonal expansion index from normalized ranks of inferred template counts within each repertoire. In a later analysis, generation probabilities were computed with a VDJ recombination model fitted to out-of-frame rearrangements, and the resulting probabilities were checked against IGoR. A later analysis scored TCR-TCR, TCR-HLA and TCR-CMV co-occurrence with hypergeometric tests, applying a repertoire-size bias correction to TCR pairs. A later analysis estimated false discovery rates by permuting HLA or CMV assignments 20 times. A later analysis grouped co-occurring TCRs with DBSCAN, adding TCRdist sequence similarity when clustering within HLA-allele-positive subsets. Repertoires with fewer than 30,000 or more than 120,000 public chains, plus five repertoires with anomalous nucleotide sharing, were excluded from co-occurrence clustering. TCRdb took over this immuneACCESS table, retaining in-frame rearrangements with V and J assigned. Such tables are incomplete; in checked studies, under half of the missing clones stem from an unresolved V gene, and the remainder is unexplained. V and J calls and clone size are given by that table; D and trimming were obtained from the DNA. A total of approximately 140,000 clones appear in this sample, around 72% of them only once. Around 2% of the sample rests with the top ten.

In total, roughly 670 healthy bone marrow donors made up the cohort. At the time of sampling, all cohort members were nominally healthy, though unrecorded immune exposures were likely present. The donor tested CMV seronegative and was one of the 352 seronegative cohort members. A peripheral blood sample was provided by each donor, and peripheral blood mononuclear cells were used for TCR beta sequencing. The Qiagen DNeasy Blood Extraction Kit was used to extract genomic DNA from the blood cell samples. V loses 3 bases at its end and J loses 1 base; junction bases beyond the gene matches: 6. As encoded in the germline V gene, CDR1 is SNHLY while CDR2 is FYNNEI. From cysteine to phenylalanine, the CDR3 is 16 amino acids long. The retained sequence is limited to the CDR3, 48 bases, with the frame set at the first base.

The sequenced sample was PBMCs. This TCR came from a middle-aged woman in good health and CMV-seronegative. The chain was built from TRBV2 and TRBJ2-3; 8 central bases correspond to TRBD1. At the DNA level, the sequence is TGTGCCAGCAGTGATTATGGCAGGGGGCGCACAGATACGCAGTATTTT. This yields the protein CASSDYGRGRTDTQYF.